This T cell receptor beta chain is drawn from a study of cytomegalovirus exposure and HLA in healthy donors. On the study more broadly: A data release that came early held tens of millions of unique TCRs from HLA-typed donors.

Of note for this clone: Its antigen is undetermined.

This CDR3 spans 16 amino acids. The J segment lost 7 bases and the V segment lost 1 base, leaving 7 bases of the junction unmatched. The germline CDR1 and CDR2 sequences are LGHNA and YSLEER. Primers for the PCR totalled 60 Vbeta and 13 Jbeta. Assay: immunoSEQ multiplex PCR; the TCRdb copy retains only in-frame clones and omits some. This sample yields about 160,000 clones, of which about 77% are seen a single time; 1.3% belongs to the top ten. Study outcomes and limitations: Reports credit the classifier with highly specific, highly sensitive diagnosis of cytomegalovirus status.

The donors, nominally healthy at sampling, likely had unrecorded immune exposures. Sequencing used PBMCs. The rearrangement links TRBV4-3 to TRBJ2-1; 10 bases agree with TRBD2. The receptor comes from a young man in good health and CMV-seronegative. Here the CDR3 reads CASSQVGSGGQNEQFF. The CDR3 region has the DNA TGCGCCAGCAGCCAAGTCGGTAGCGGGGGGCAGAATGAGCAGTTCTTC.